The sequence of this TCR beta chain was determined in a study of T-cell memory formation after mild COVID-19. Study results and caveats: There was a balanced CD4/CD8 profile in clones contracting day 15 to 85, and later expanders leaned CD4+. Memory cells collected pre-infection included some clones that later responded, suggesting cross-reactive memory joined.

It was 5'RACE with constant-segment primers that produced the TCR alpha and TCR beta cDNA libraries, which carried sample barcodes and UMIs. MiXCR, applied by TCRdb to the 5' RACE reads, yields one record per CDR3 protein. The sample lists roughly 110,000 distinct CDR3 sequences, approximately 17% occurring once. CDR3 size: 14 residues. V dropped 1 base and J dropped 4 bases, with 9 bases sitting between them. Germline CDR1 is MGHRA and CDR2 is YSYEKL. This clonotype showed up many times. Its target is not known. The sequenced material came from PBMCs or a T cell subset sorted from them (not recorded which). This clonotype was sampled from an adult woman who had mild COVID-19 (a few samples of this study predate the infection). Cell type and time point are not known. This chain joins TRBV4-1 and TRBJ2-3; a possible D gene is TRBD1 (6 bases). The CDR3 loop reads CASSQAPGADTQYF. The CDR3 DNA reads TGCGCCAGCAGCCAAGCCCCAGGGGCAGATACGCAGTATTTT.